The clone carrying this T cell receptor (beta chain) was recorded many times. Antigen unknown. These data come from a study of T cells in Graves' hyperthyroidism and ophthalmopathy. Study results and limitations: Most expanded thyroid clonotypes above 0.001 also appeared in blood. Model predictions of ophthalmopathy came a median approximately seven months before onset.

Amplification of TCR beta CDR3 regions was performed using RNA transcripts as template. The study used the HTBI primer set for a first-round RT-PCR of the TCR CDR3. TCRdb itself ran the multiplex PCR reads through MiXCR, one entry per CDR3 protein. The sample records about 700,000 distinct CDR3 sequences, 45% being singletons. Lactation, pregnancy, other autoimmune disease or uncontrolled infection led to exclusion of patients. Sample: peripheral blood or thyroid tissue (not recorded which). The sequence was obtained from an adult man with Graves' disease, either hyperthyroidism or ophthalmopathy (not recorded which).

CDR3 region: CASSFGTAQLNTEAFF. CDR3 coding DNA: TGTGCCAGCAGCTTCGGGACAGCGCAACTGAACACTGAAGCTTTCTTT. J is TRBJ1-1 and V is TRBV7-9, with TRBD1 matching over 7 bases. The CDR3 sequence is 16 residues long. V shed 3 bases, J shed 0 bases, and the junction held 7 bases outside the gene matches. CDR1 and CDR2 from the germline V gene are SEHNR and FQNEAQ (reference sequence).